This record covers a single T cell receptor (beta chain). The data derive from a study of neoadjuvant anti-PD-1 for oral cavity cancer. Data came from immunoSEQ multiplex PCR; TCRdb stores just in-frame clones and leaves some out. Among 11,000 to 15,000 clones listed, roughly 69% were seen once. Time point meaning: after neoadjuvant nivolumab, at surgical resection. The CDR3 is made up of 14 amino acids. Between the trimmed V and J ends, which lost 5 bases and 4 bases, there was a span of 14 bases. Germline assignment: CDR1 MNHEY and CDR2 SMNVEV (reference sequence). This TCR was recovered from a person aged 35 to 85 with oral cavity squamous cell carcinoma. The sequencing here drew on PBMCs, taken after nivolumab (anti-PD-1) treatment. The chain joins TRBV27 to TRBJ1-2; D gene unclear. CDR3 coding DNA: TGTGCCAGCAGTACCCTCTCAAATTTCTATGGCTACACCTTC. Translated, it gives CASSTLSNFYGYTF.